This TCR beta chain was found in a study of CD8 T cells in ankylosing spondylitis. General study findings and limits: Relatively rare in peripheral blood, disease-linked clones were also CD8+.

To note about this clonotype: Antigen specificity is unknown.

TCRdb fed the 5' RACE reads into MiXCR, producing one record per CDR3 protein. The table lists 250,000 to 350,000 distinct CDR3 sequences, roughly 20% of them singletons. The V gene's germline CDR1 is MNHEY and CDR2 SMNVEV (reference sequence). The V gene end was trimmed by 5 bases and the J gene end by 6 bases; junction bases not matched to a gene: 7. This CDR3 is 15 amino acids long. This chain joins TRBV27 and TRBJ2-2; 9 nucleotides agree with TRBD1. The source of this sequence is a male donor with ankylosing spondylitis or in good health (not recorded which). The source material was blood, either unsorted or a sorted T cell fraction (not recorded which). CDR3 DNA: TGTGCCAGCAGTCCCGGGACAGGGCGTGCCGGGGAGCTGTTTTTT. The encoded protein is CASSPGTGRAGELFF.